The entry that follows covers one TCR beta chain sequence. The data stem from a study of blood T cell repertoires in COVID-19. Turning to the study itself: Sites in the United States, Italy and Spain provided acute and convalescent COVID-19 samples.

CDR1 KGHDR and CDR2 SFDVKD come from the germline V gene. The CDR3 runs to 16 residues. Losses at the gene ends were 4 bases for V and 1 base for J; bases not matched to a gene: 3. Sequencing used immunoSEQ multiplex PCR; TCRdb keeps in-frame clones, though not all of them. This sample carries 140,000 to 150,000 clones, approximately 85% of them seen once, and the ten largest clones take 1.5% to 2%. The chain employs TRBV24-1 and TRBJ1-5; 10 nucleotides agree with TRBD1. The sequencing input was peripheral blood. This sequence originates from a man in his 70s with acute or convalescent COVID-19. CDR3 in amino acids: CATSDGDRGSNQPQHF. The CDR3 DNA is TGTGCCACCAGTGACGGGGACAGGGGAAGCAATCAGCCCCAGCATTTT.